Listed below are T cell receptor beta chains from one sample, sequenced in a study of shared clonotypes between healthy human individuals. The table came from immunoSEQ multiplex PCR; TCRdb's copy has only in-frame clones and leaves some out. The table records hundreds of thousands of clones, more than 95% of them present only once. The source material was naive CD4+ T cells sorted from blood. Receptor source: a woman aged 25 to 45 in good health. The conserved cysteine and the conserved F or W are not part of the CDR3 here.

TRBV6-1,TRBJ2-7,ASSGPGYEQY
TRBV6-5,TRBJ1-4,ASSTGNPNEKLF
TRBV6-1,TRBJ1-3,ASSEDRGSILSGNTIY
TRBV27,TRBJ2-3,ASSRGDSRMNTQY
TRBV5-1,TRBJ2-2,ASSRIGVIQVTGELF
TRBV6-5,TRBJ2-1,ASSYSSGLAGSEQF
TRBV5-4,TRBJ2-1,ASSLVGGDNNEQF
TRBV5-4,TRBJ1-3,ASSFGQGAGTIY
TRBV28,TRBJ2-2,ASSKGGGGDTGELF
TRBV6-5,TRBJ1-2,ASSRDRGYGYT
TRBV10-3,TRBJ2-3,AISESTVAYTQY
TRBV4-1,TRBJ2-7,ASSQDWTSGDYEQY
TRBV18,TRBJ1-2,ASSPTGPGDYGYT
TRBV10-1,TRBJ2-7,ASSSSGHEQY
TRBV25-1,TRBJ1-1,ASSGQGRTEAF
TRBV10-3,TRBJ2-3,AISERLAGGPDTQY
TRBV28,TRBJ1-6,ASGAQGSYNSPLH
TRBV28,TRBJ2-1,ASSRPERLRDNEQF
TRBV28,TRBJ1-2,ASTMAGNYGYT
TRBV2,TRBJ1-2,ASKAGGDYGYT
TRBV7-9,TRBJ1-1,ASSLGGEAF
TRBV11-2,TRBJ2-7,ASSASYEQY
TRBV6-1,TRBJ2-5,ASKQGGETQY
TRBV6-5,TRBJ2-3,ASSYGSGVRADTQY
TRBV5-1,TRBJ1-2,ASSPTARSNYGYT
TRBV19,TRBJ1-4,ASSRKQGYNEKLF
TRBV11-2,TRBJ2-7,ASSLGLVHEQY
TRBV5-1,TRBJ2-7,ASSPGDTPYEQY
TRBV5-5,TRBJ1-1,ASSSGTGGPEAF
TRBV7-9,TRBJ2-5,ASSLRPSQGETQY
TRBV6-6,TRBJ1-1,ASSLPLQQSEAF
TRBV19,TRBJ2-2,ASSLLAGFNTGELF
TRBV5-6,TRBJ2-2,ASSLMDKGFQTGELF
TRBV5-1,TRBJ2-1,ASSFEGQLSYNEQF
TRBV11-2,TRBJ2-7,ASSPSVVGTDRYEQY
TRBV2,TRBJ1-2,ASRKTDSGYT
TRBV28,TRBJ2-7,ASSSTRVGAYEQY
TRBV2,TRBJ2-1,ASGDRDVIGQF
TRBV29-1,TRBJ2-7,SVGGTGQRYEQY
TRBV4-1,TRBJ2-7,ASSQDRGGGREQY
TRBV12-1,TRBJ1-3,ASIGSGNTIY
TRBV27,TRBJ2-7,ASRREAGYSYEQY
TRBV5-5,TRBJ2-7,ASSGLGTSGYEQY
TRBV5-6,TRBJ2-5,ASSLTGVETQY
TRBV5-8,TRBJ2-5,ASSSGTSGRAVVETQY
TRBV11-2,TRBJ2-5,ASREAGIGAETQY
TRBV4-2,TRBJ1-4,ASSQDGHRGFPTNEKLF
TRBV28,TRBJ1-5,ASSPQLRDSHSNQPQH
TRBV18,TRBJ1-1,ASSSQGFLRLGDDTEAF
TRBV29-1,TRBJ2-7,SAGVGQGALY
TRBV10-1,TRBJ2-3,ASSDYGPFTQY
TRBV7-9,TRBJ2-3,ASSSLSDTQY